The clone carrying this TCR beta chain came up a few times. The antigen remains undetermined. The V segment lost 3 bases and the J segment 6 bases; nucleotides outside the gene matches: 13. CDR3 length: 16 amino acids. Germline V gene lookup returns CDR1 KGHDR and CDR2 SFDVKD. Patients between 18 and 65 years old had hyperthyroidism, newly diagnosed and lasting under 2 months. Pregnant or lactating patients were excluded, as were those with uncontrolled infection or other autoimmune disease. Amplification of TCR beta CDR3 regions used RNA as the template. HTBI primers were the set used in a first-round RT-PCR of the TCR CDR3. A single record per CDR3 protein comes from TCRdb applying MiXCR to the multiplex PCR reads. The data show 550,000 to 800,000 distinct CDR3 sequences, 15% to 20% seen once. The entry originates in a study of T cells in Graves' hyperthyroidism and ophthalmopathy. Regarding the study as a whole: The majority of expanded thyroid clonotypes above 0.001 also appeared in blood.

This clonotype originated in a man in his forties or fifties with Graves' hyperthyroidism. The V call is TRBV24-1, the J call TRBJ2-7; TRBD1 matches 7 bases. Sequencing input: blood. CDR3 region: CATSDPTGTAVSEQYF. CDR3 bases: TGTGCCACCAGTGATCCCACCGGGACAGCTGTATCCGAGCAGTACTTC.